What follows are 2 T cell receptor beta chains derived from one specimen sequenced in a study of blood T cell repertoires in COVID-19. The data were produced by immunoSEQ multiplex PCR, yet TCRdb's version contains in-frame clones alone and is incomplete. The table lists about 220,000 clones, 75% to 90% of them singletons. Sequenced: peripheral blood. The source of these receptors is a human donor in a cohort sampled during active COVID-19.

The chain links TRBV30 to TRBJ1-4; D may be TRBD1 (5 bases). Trimming removed 2 bases at V and 6 bases at J, with 10 bases between. The CDR3 runs to 13 residues. Germline-derived CDR1 and CDR2 are GTSNPN and SVGIG (reference sequence). The CDR3 DNA reads TGTGCCTGGAGTCTGTCAGGGTATGAAAAACTGTTTTTT. This codes for CAWSLSGYEKLFF. Drawing the rest from reference TRBV30 and TRBJ1-4, the complete variable domain is SQTIHQWPATLVQPVGSPLSLECTVEGTSNPNLYWYRQAAGRGLQLLFYSVGIGQISSEVPQNLSASRPQDRQFILSSKKLLLSDSGFYLCAWSLSGYEKLFFGSGTQLSVL.

The CDR3 DNA sequence: TGTGCCAGTAGTATAGGTGGCAGGGTTCAGCGCGAGCAGTACTTC. Translation gives CASSIGGRVQREQYF. This chain links TRBV19 with TRBJ2-7; D might be TRBD1 (5 bases). The CDR3 has 15 amino acids. Germline V gene lookup returns CDR1 LNHDA and CDR2 SQIVND (reference sequence). V was shortened by 1 base and J by 6 bases, with 16 bases between the two germline ends.